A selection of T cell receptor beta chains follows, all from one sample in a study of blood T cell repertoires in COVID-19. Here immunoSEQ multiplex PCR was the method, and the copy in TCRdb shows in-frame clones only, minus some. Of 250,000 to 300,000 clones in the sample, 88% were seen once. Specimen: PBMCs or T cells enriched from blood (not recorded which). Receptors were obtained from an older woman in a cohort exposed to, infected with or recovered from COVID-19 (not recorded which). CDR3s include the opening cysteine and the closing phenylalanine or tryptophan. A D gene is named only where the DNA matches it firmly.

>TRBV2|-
CASTARGSGSTDTQYF
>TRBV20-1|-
CSWTVNTEAFF
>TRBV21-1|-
CASSRTGASYEQYF
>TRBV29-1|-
CSVEAGSTDTQYF
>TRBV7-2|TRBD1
CASSPRDRGWNTEAFF
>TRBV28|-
CASSWSQANRYSYNEQFF
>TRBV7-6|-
CASSPGDTNNEQFF
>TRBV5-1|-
CASSLTAGDSPLHF
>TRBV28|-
CASSLGGRTYEQYF
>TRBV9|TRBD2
CASSVGGRVFNEQFF
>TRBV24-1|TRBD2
CATSDPGGYEQYF
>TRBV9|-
CASSSTGTLNAEAFF
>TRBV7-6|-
CASSLGGTARTGELFF
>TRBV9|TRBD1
CASSGLQGAINEQYF
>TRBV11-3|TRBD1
CASSLALGQGRNEQFF
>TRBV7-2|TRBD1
CASSSRRTGTGANVLTF
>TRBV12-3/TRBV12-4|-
CASSAAGELFF
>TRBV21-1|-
CASSKYIRAEEYSNQPQHF
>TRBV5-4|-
CASSFGGAPTDTQYF
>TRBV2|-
CASSVQAYTEAFF
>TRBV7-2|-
CASSLSRSNEKLFF
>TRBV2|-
CASSDGSSNQPQHF
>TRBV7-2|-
CASSLRRRGGGYSTDTQYF
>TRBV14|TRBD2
CASSQRPVAGKGELFF
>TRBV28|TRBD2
CASLAGGPAYEQFF
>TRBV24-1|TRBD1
CATSEPGQSYEQYF
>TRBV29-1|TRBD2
CSVGAGGYEQYF
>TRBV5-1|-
CASSSVSGAYEQYF
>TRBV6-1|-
CASSEAQGGQPQHF
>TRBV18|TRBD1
CASSPDRGRGTGELFF
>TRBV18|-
CASSLGQTDHQPQHF